This entry lists 11 T cell receptor beta chains sequenced from one sample in a study of tumor-infiltrating lymphocytes in oesophageal squamous cell carcinoma (dated by TCRdb to about 2016). Library preparation employed PCR. Sequenced on an Illumina HiSeq 2000. The public reads were quality trimmed at Q25 with fastp and then assembled into clones with MiXCR by TCRdb, keeping productive beta chains. Entries that share a CDR3 protein sequence are merged under the most common genes and DNA. The sample has tens of thousands of distinct CDR3 sequences on record, under 35% of them singletons. The ten largest clones represent over 15% of the sample. The sequenced material came from esophageal tumor tissue. The receptors originated from a female donor with esophageal squamous cell carcinoma.

The chain recombines TRBV30 with TRBJ2-5; D may correspond to TRBD1 or TRBD2 (5 bases each). The J call may be mistaken, given a closer DNA end match to TRBJ2-7. CDR1 GTSNPN and CDR2 SVGIG come from the germline V gene (reference sequence). The CDR3 sequence is 14 residues long. The CDR3 DNA follows: TGTGCCTGGAAAAGGCAGGGTAGCGCCTACGAGCAGTACTTC. Residues: CAWKRQGSAYEQYF.

V gene TRBV20-1 combines with J gene TRBJ2-7, with 13 bases lining up with TRBD2. The DNA end is a closer match to TRBJ2-1, so the J assignment may be wrong. CDR3 length: 14 amino acids. Looked up from germline, CDR1 is DFQATT and CDR2 is SNEGSKA (reference sequence). The CDR3 bases are TGCAGTGCTAGCCGGACTAGCGGGAGTCAAGAGCAGTTCTTC. Amino acids: CSASRTSGSQEQFF.

The chain recombines TRBV20-1 with TRBJ2-6; maybe TRBD2 (5 bases). The CDR3 consists of 14 residues. CDR1 and CDR2 from the germline V gene are DFQATT and SNEGSKA (reference sequence). V lost 6 bases, J lost 4 bases, and 13 bases lay in between. DNA of the CDR3: TGCAGTGCCTATCCCCCGGGGGGGGCCAACGTCCTGACTTTC. Translation gives CSAYPPGGANVLTF.

The table lists this clonotype with a few counts. This may arise from a read error, as a much more abundant clone is one base away. The genes are TRBV6-1 and TRBJ2-5, with TRBD1 matching over 7 bases. Germline V gene lookup returns CDR1 MNHNS and CDR2 SASEGT. With 4 bases clipped from V and 11 bases from J, the junction kept 10 bases outside the gene matches. The CDR3 totals 13 residues. This CDR3 is CASSGQGPLEQYF. Here the CDR3 DNA reads TGTGCCAGCAGTGGACAGGGACCCCTTGAGCAGTACTTC.

This clonotype was counted many times. V gene TRBV7-3 combines with J gene TRBJ2-5; 9 nucleotides align to TRBD2. V lost 0 bases and J lost 7; bases outside the gene matches: 6. Per the germline V gene, CDR1 is SGHTA and CDR2 is FQGTGA. The length of the CDR3 is 15 residues. CDR3 sequence (DNA): TGTGCCAGCAGCTTAACTAGCGGGAGTTTGGCGACCCAGTACTTC. This encodes CASSLTSGSLATQYF.

This clonotype was counted a few times. V and J are TRBV5-6 and TRBJ2-5; 8 positions match TRBD1. V trimming: 2 bases; J trimming: 3 bases; junction bases outside the gene matches: 6. The V gene's germline CDR1 is SGHDT and CDR2 YYEEEE. The CDR3 runs to 15 residues. CDR3 loop: CASSLRDRWKETQYF. The CDR3 DNA follows: TGTGCCAGCAGCTTACGGGACAGGTGGAAAGAGACCCAGTACTTC.

This clonotype appeared many times. The chain is built from TRBV5-6 and TRBJ1-5, with D perhaps TRBD1 (6 bases). From germline, CDR1 is SGHDT and CDR2 YYEEEE. V shed 5 bases and J shed 1 base, with 10 bases lying between them. This CDR3 has 14 residues. DNA for the CDR3: TGTGCCAGCAGTAGGGGGTTGAGCAATCAGCCCCAGCATTTT. Amino acid sequence: CASSRGLSNQPQHF.

By its share, this clonotype is medium-sized. The V call is TRBV7-2, the J call TRBJ2-7, with a tentative D call TRBD1 (5 bases). Trimming took 4 bases from V and 6 from J, leaving 19 bases between them. CDR3 length: 15 residues. Germline CDR1 reads SGHTA; CDR2 reads FQGNSA. The CDR3 bases are TGTGCCAGCAGCTCCAGACCACCAGGGAAGCGCGAGCAGTACTTC. It codes for CASSSRPPGKREQYF.

This clonotype has a count of ten or more. The chain's CDR3 is CASRILAGGPSSYNEQFF. CDR3 DNA: TGTGCCAGCAGGATACTAGCGGGAGGGCCGAGCTCCTACAATGAGCAGTTCTTC. This chain joins TRBV7-9 and TRBJ2-1, with 13 bases matching TRBD2. The CDR3 runs to 18 residues. The V segment lost 6 bases and the J segment 0 bases; nucleotides outside the gene matches: 8. CDR1 SEHNR and CDR2 FQNEAQ come from the germline V gene (reference sequence).

This clonotype was seen ten or more times. A much larger clone lies a single base off, so this may be a read error. The chain is built from TRBV7-8 and TRBJ2-1; 9 bases map to TRBD2. This CDR3 region has 18 residues. Per the germline V gene, CDR1 is SGHVS and CDR2 is FQNEAQ. V trimming: 0 bases; J trimming: 10 bases; junction bases outside the gene matches: 16. The chain's CDR3 is CASSLARAGGRVLYEQFF. The DNA of the CDR3 is TGTGCCAGCAGCTTAGCGCGGGCTGGCGGGAGGGTCCTCTACGAGCAGTTCTTC.

This clonotype was observed a handful of times. The chain has TRBV27 and TRBJ2-5; no definite D call. The CDR3 sequence is 14 residues long. Germline loops: CDR1 MNHEY, CDR2 SMNVEV (reference sequence). V shed 0 bases and J shed 0 bases, with 5 bases lying between them. For the CDR3, the DNA is TGTGCCAGCAGTTTATCCAAGTACCAAGAGACCCAGTACTTC. This gives the protein CASSLSKYQETQYF.